This paragraph reports one T cell receptor (beta chain). Antigen specificity is unknown. These data originate in a study of blood T cells in healthy people across ages. The authors ran a second PCR of about 6 to 11 cycles using a sample-barcoded 5' primer and a J-beta primer mix. All samples gave at least 2.5 million CDR3-containing paired-end reads. MiXCR was run by TCRdb on the 5' RACE reads, yielding one entry per CDR3 protein. This table has about 670,000 distinct CDR3 sequences, 35% to 50% appearing once. Notes on the study in general: CMV status of donors was not determined, possibly confounding expanded clonotype changes. With age, beta diversity per million T cells declined roughly linearly, significantly by about 37. Across samples, TCR beta diversity tracked strongly with naive T cell percentage.

The germline V gene has CDR1 SGHNT and CDR2 YYREEE (reference sequence). The CDR3 covers 16 residues. Unmatched junction bases numbered 11, after V lost 2 bases and J lost 5 bases. The rearrangement uses TRBV5-4 and TRBJ2-5; 8 bases are shared with TRBD1. The sequence was collected from a man aged 80 or over in good health. Sequenced material: blood. CDR3 sequence reads: CASSLNDRGRRETQYF. CDR3 nucleotides: TGTGCCAGCAGCTTAAACGACAGGGGAAGAAGGGAGACCCAGTACTTC.